A single sample gave rise to the 26 T cell receptor beta chains below, sequenced in a study of blood T cell repertoires in COVID-19. Profiling relied on immunoSEQ multiplex PCR, and the TCRdb table lists in-frame clones only, not all of them. The sample carries approximately 270,000 clones, about 91% recorded once. Input material: PBMCs or T cells enriched from blood (not recorded which). Source of these receptors: a man aged 40-50 years who had been exposed to COVID-19.

This rearrangement joins TRBV6-2 or TRBV6-3 to TRBJ1-1, with D perhaps matching TRBD1 (6 bases). The CDR3 covers 16 residues. Germline V gene lookup returns CDR1 MNHEY and CDR2 SVGEGT. The ends were cut back, 0 bases at V and 4 bases at J, with 15 bases in the middle. CDR3: CASSYSRQEWGTEAFF. As DNA, the CDR3 is TGTGCCAGCAGTTACTCGAGACAGGAATGGGGCACTGAAGCTTTCTTT.

The chain recombines TRBV28 with TRBJ2-1, with 8 bases aligning to TRBD2. The V segment lost 6 bases and the J segment 2 bases; nucleotides outside the gene matches: 6. The CDR3 consists of 15 residues. CDR1 MDHEN and CDR2 SYDVKM come from the germline V gene. Here the CDR3 DNA reads TGTGCCAGCAGGCCGGGACTAGGTGCCTACAATGAGCAGTTCTTC. It encodes CASRPGLGAYNEQFF.

The chain recombines TRBV5-1 with TRBJ1-2; the D gene is possibly TRBD1 (5 bases). The ends were cut back, 4 bases at V and 4 bases at J, with 11 bases in the middle. The CDR3 runs to 13 residues. The germline V gene has CDR1 SGHRS and CDR2 YFSETQ. CDR3 residues: CASSADGGYGYTF. CDR3 in DNA: TGCGCCAGCAGCGCCGACGGGGGCTATGGCTACACCTTC.

V is TRBV5-1 and J is TRBJ1-1; unclear D gene. The V end was cut by 8 bases, the J end by 1 base, with 12 bases between. The CDR3 covers 13 residues. Germline V gene lookup returns CDR1 SGHRS and CDR2 YFSETQ. The CDR3 DNA is TGCGCCAGTGCCATTTCGGGGAACACTGAAGCTTTCTTT. Its translation is CASAISGNTEAFF.

The table lists this clone with a count of one. The V call is TRBV28, the J call TRBJ2-2; a weak D match, TRBD2 (5 bases). Germline loops: CDR1 MDHEN, CDR2 SYDVKM. Trimming cost V 3 bases and J 7 bases, with 15 bases left between them. The CDR3 covers 15 residues. CDR3: CASSFAFAGGGELFF. In nucleotides, the CDR3 is TGTGCCAGCAGTTTTGCCTTTGCGGGTGGCGGGGAGCTGTTTTTT.

The rearrangement joins TRBV7-8 to TRBJ2-7; 13 bases line up with TRBD2. CDR1 is SGHVS, CDR2 FQNEAQ, per germline. The junction had 5 bases not matched to a gene; V was cut back by 1 base and J by 5 bases. The CDR3 length is 16 residues. CDR3 region: CASSLELAGGPNEQYF. The CDR3 coding sequence is TGTGCCAGCAGCTTAGAACTAGCGGGAGGGCCCAACGAGCAGTACTTC.

This clone appeared a single time. The genes are TRBV19 and TRBJ1-1, with D possibly TRBD1 on 6 matching bases. The CDR3 is made up of 15 amino acids. The germline V gene has CDR1 LNHDA and CDR2 SQIVND (reference sequence). Trimming left V 2 bases short and J 1 base short, with 11 bases between. This CDR3 reads CASSIPGVSNTEAFF. For the CDR3, the DNA is TGTGCCAGTAGTATACCAGGGGTCTCGAACACTGAAGCTTTCTTT.

This clone was recorded once. The chain carries TRBV10-3 and TRBJ2-1, with 12 bases fitting TRBD2. Germline V lookup: CDR1 ENHRY, CDR2 SYGVKD. The CDR3 is 16 residues long. The junction had 5 bases not matched to a gene; V was cut back by 2 bases and J by 6 bases. The CDR3 loop reads CAISEGVTSGSNEQFF. CDR3 coding DNA: TGTGCCATCAGTGAGGGGGTGACTAGCGGGAGCAATGAGCAGTTCTTC.

The chain links TRBV11-2 to TRBJ2-7; the match to TRBD2 covers 13 bases. The CDR3 is 17 residues long. J lost 3 bases, V lost 5 bases, and 10 bases had no gene match. Germline assignment: CDR1 SGHAT and CDR2 FQNNGV. CDR3 nucleotide sequence: TGTGCCAGCAGCCCGGGACTAGCGGGACCCGACCGCTACGAGCAGTACTTC. Translated: CASSPGLAGPDRYEQYF.

The rearrangement uses TRBV4-1 and TRBJ2-1; 11 bases are a match to TRBD2. The CDR3 has 15 residues. Germline-derived CDR1 and CDR2 are MGHRA and YSYEKL. V was clipped by 4 bases and J by 3 bases; unmatched bases: 2. The CDR3 reads CASSLGLAVYNEQFF. Here the CDR3 DNA reads TGCGCCAGCAGCCTGGGACTAGCGGTCTACAATGAGCAGTTCTTC.

The chain carries TRBV28 and TRBJ1-2; no firm D call. V was pared by 6 bases and J by 8 bases, with 10 bases between. Germline values: CDR1 MDHEN, CDR2 SYDVKM. This CDR3 spans 11 amino acids. CDR3 coding DNA: TGTGCCAGCAGCCTTTCCTTCGGCTACACCTTC. Residues: CASSLSFGYTF.

This clone appeared a few times. V usage is TRBV12-3 or TRBV12-4 and J usage is TRBJ2-7, with a tentative D call TRBD1 (6 bases). The CDR3 extends over 12 amino acids. V was cut by 5 bases and J by 8 bases, with 13 bases left in between. The CDR3 DNA reads as TGTGCCAGCAGTGCGCGTGGGGGCAAGCAGTACTTC. The encoded protein is CASSARGGKQYF.

The chain carries TRBV9 and TRBJ2-5; 7 nucleotides agree with TRBD1. The germline V gene has CDR1 SGDLS and CDR2 YYNGEE. There are 15 residues in the CDR3. The V and J ends lost 3 bases and 4 bases, in that order; junction bases with no gene match: 9. CDR3 residues: CASSAWGTDAETQYF. The CDR3 bases are TGTGCCAGCAGCGCATGGGGGACAGACGCAGAGACCCAGTACTTC.

This clone was picked up one time. The chain recombines TRBV7-9 with TRBJ1-4, with a weak D call TRBD1 (6 bases). CDR1 is SEHNR and CDR2 is FQNEAQ in the germline V gene (reference sequence). There are 15 residues in the CDR3. The V and J ends lost 4 bases and 7 bases respectively, with 16 bases between them. The CDR3 DNA follows: TGTGCCAGCAGCTCAAGCGGGACAAGTTCTGAAAAACTGTTTTTT. Amino acids: CASSSSGTSSEKLFF.

The chain is built from TRBV24-1 and TRBJ1-5, with D perhaps TRBD1 (5 bases). Germline assignment: CDR1 KGHDR and CDR2 SFDVKD. The CDR3 runs to 16 residues. V was trimmed by 4 bases and J by 0 bases, leaving 12 bases between them. The CDR3 sequence is CATSDPTDNSNQPQHF. Here the CDR3 DNA reads TGTGCCACCAGTGACCCGACAGACAATAGCAATCAGCCCCAGCATTTT.

The chain combines TRBV10-2 with TRBJ2-3; 7 bases agree with TRBD2. The length of the CDR3 is 15 residues. Per germline, CDR1 WSHSY and CDR2 SAAADI. The ends lost 2 bases at V and 1 base at J; junction bases unmatched: 3. The CDR3 protein is CASSERLAGTDTQYF. The CDR3 bases are TGCGCCAGCAGTGAGCGTCTAGCGGGCACAGATACGCAGTATTTT.

The rearrangement links TRBV4-3 to TRBJ2-1, with 8 nucleotides matching TRBD1. With 4 bases clipped from V and 8 bases from J, the junction kept 16 bases outside the gene matches. Per the germline V gene, CDR1 is LGHNA and CDR2 is YSLEER. This CDR3 is built from 17 residues. The CDR3 reads CASSRFIGQGAFDEQFF. In nucleotides, the CDR3 is TGCGCCAGCAGCCGATTTATAGGACAGGGAGCATTCGATGAGCAGTTCTTC.

This chain connects TRBV12-3 or TRBV12-4 to TRBJ1-2; the D gene is possibly TRBD1 (5 bases). The CDR3 loop spans 13 amino acids. Trimming left V 2 bases short and J 8 bases short, with 12 bases between. This CDR3 is CASSLKGELGYTF. Here the CDR3 DNA reads TGTGCCAGCAGTTTAAAAGGGGAACTGGGCTACACCTTC.

The table lists this clone with a count of one. The chain carries TRBV19 and TRBJ2-7; 9 nucleotides match TRBD1. This CDR3 has 14 residues. Losses at the gene ends were 4 bases for V and 4 bases for J; bases not matched to a gene: 5. Per the germline V gene, CDR1 is LNHDA and CDR2 is SQIVND (reference sequence). This chain's CDR3 is CASSTGTGMYEQYF. The CDR3 nucleotides read TGTGCCAGTAGTACCGGGACAGGGATGTACGAGCAGTACTTC.

The chain employs TRBV11-3 and TRBJ2-1; TRBD2 agrees at 12 bases. Losses at the gene ends were 6 bases for V and 0 bases for J; bases not matched to a gene: 3. The CDR3 has 16 amino acids. The V gene's germline CDR1 is SGHNT and CDR2 YENEEA. CDR3 sequence: CASRRLAGVSYNEQFF. The CDR3 nucleotides are TGTGCCAGCAGGCGACTAGCGGGAGTCTCCTACAATGAGCAGTTCTTC.

This clone was found once. The rearrangement uses TRBV7-6 and TRBJ2-1, with D perhaps matching TRBD2 (5 bases). Germline V gene lookup returns CDR1 SGHVS and CDR2 FNYEAQ. The CDR3 is 16 amino acids. Between the trimmed V and J ends, which lost 5 bases and 4 bases, there was a span of 18 bases. The CDR3 DNA reads as TGTGCCAGCAGCCCCGTTGAGGGAGAGGTTTACAATGAGCAGTTCTTC. Amino acids: CASSPVEGEVYNEQFF.

The V and J genes are TRBV11-2 and TRBJ2-7; 9 positions agree with TRBD1. V lost 2 bases, J lost 5 bases, and 13 bases stayed unmatched. Looked up from germline, CDR1 is SGHAT and CDR2 is FQNNGV. The CDR3 totals 17 residues. CDR3 amino acids: CASSLRNPGQGINEQYF. In nucleotides, the CDR3 is TGTGCCAGCAGCTTAAGGAATCCAGGACAGGGGATAAACGAGCAGTACTTC.

V is TRBV18 and J is TRBJ2-2, with TRBD1 identical over 9 bases. The CDR3 sequence is 16 residues long. Germline loops: CDR1 KGHSH, CDR2 LQKENI. J lost 3 bases, V lost 3 bases, and 5 bases had no gene match. The CDR3 loop is CASSPGTGKDTGELFF. The CDR3 region has the DNA TGTGCCAGCTCACCGGGGACAGGGAAAGACACCGGGGAGCTGTTTTTT.

This clone appeared a few times. The V gene is TRBV2, the J gene TRBJ2-3; 7 bases are a match to TRBD1. This CDR3 has 16 residues. CDR1 and CDR2 (germline): SNHLY, FYNNEI. V was clipped by 5 bases and J by 5 bases; unmatched bases: 13. The CDR3 region has the DNA TGTGCCAGCAGTCTCGAGACAGGGCGGTTAATAGATACGCAGTATTTT. Its translation is CASSLETGRLIDTQYF.

The CDR3 protein is CASSSTGTGIYGYTF. CDR3 DNA: TGCGCCAGCAGCTCGACCGGGACAGGCATTTATGGCTACACCTTC. The chain carries TRBV5-1 and TRBJ1-2; 8 nucleotides align to TRBD1. V dropped 3 bases and J dropped 5; count of bases not matched to a gene: 9. The length of the CDR3 is 15 residues. Germline V gene lookup returns CDR1 SGHRS and CDR2 YFSETQ.

This chain connects TRBV7-3 to TRBJ2-1; 7 nucleotides agree with TRBD1. Losses at the gene ends were 5 bases for V and 4 bases for J; bases not matched to a gene: 5. This CDR3 region has 14 residues. In germline, CDR1 is SGHTA, CDR2 FQGTGA. The CDR3 loop is CASSTQTGYNEQFF. CDR3 in DNA: TGTGCCAGCAGCACCCAGACAGGGTACAATGAGCAGTTCTTC.